Listed here is a single T cell receptor beta chain. This clonotype was seen a few times. The target of this receptor is not known. No qualities accompany the bases; no much larger clone lies one base away. What this sample's treatment or condition label stands for: live attenuated yellow fever vaccine strain. At every blood-draw timepoint, two biological replicates of bulk PBMCs were collected. PBMCs were isolated from peripheral blood using a standard Ficoll-Paque protocol. TriZol was used to extract RNA from bulk PBMCs, CD4 and CD8 fractions, and dextramer-positive and dextramer-negative fractions. This record comes from a study of T cells after yellow fever vaccination (dated by TCRdb to about 2019). Concerning the study at large: The SMART-Seq v4 Ultra Low Input RNA kit was used to prepare libraries from fractions with low cell numbers. Blood was collected at multiple timepoints before and after primary and secondary immunization, and bulk PBMC replicates and cell subsets were isolated. To follow T-cell clones before and after both primary and booster YFV17D yellow fever vaccination, bulk TCR alpha and beta repertoires underwent longitudinal sequencing. Two healthy male donors made up the cohort, one aged 18 to 29 years and the other aged 30 to 39 years.

Findings and caveats that apply to the study as a whole: Most clones expanded after primary vaccination were re-detected after the booster (96% of CD4 and approximately 85% of CD8), suggesting broad memory maintenance. Because abundant contaminating clonotypes from the bulk population could be contained in FACS-sorted repertoires, computational filtering was required. A small fraction of clonotypes appeared in both the CD4 and CD8 compartments, likely as a result of convergent recombination. The secondary T-cell response was found to be weaker but faster than the primary response, with a peak reached on day 5 rather than on day 15. Only a couple of donors were included in the study, so the extent to which the findings can be generalized is limited.

Looking up the germline V gene (reference sequence) yields CDR1 LNHDA and CDR2 SQIVND. The CDR3 runs 15 residues from the cysteine to the phenylalanine. The DNA shown is the 45-base CDR3, in frame from base 1. The germline ends are 16 bases apart after V is trimmed by 5 bases and J by 4 bases. Synthesis of TCR cDNA relied on 5'RACE template switching, a step that introduced a universal primer site along with unique molecular identifiers. Priming for cDNA synthesis came from both the TCR alpha and TCR beta constant segments. Library amplification involved two PCR steps, and the second step added sample barcodes and sequencing adapters. Libraries were sequenced on Illumina HiSeq 2500 (2x100 bp) or NovaSeq (2x150 bp). On the authors' methods: Reads were demultiplexed and collapsed into UMI consensus sequences with MIGEC, and V(D)J alignment was performed with MiXCR. Using edgeR on replicate PBMC samples, clonotypes were called vaccine-responding if FDR was below 0.01 and the log2 fold change was above 5 up to day 15. Each bulk clonotype received a CD4 or CD8 identity based on whether the sequenced CD4 or CD8 repertoire contained that clonotype at higher abundance. TCRdb reanalyzed the raw reads on its own, using fastp at Q25 for trimming and MiXCR for clone calling, and kept in-frame beta chains. Entries are consolidated by CDR3 protein sequence, retaining the most common genes and DNA. The V and J calls come from TCRdb's annotation, not from the publication. In all, the sample holds 500,000 to 650,000 distinct CDR3 sequences, and approximately 12% of those were seen once. The ten largest account for more than 12% of the sample.

This sequence originates from a man aged 25-45 years who received the YFV17D yellow fever vaccine. The chain is encoded by TRBV19 joined to TRBJ2-3, with the D call perhaps TRBD1 or TRBD2, as 7 bases match in each case. The source was PBMCs, collected on the day of the yellow fever booster vaccination. CDR3 sequence: CASSLSGGEADTQYF. The DNA sequence is TGTGCCAGTAGTCTTTCAGGGGGGGAGGCAGATACGCAGTATTTT.